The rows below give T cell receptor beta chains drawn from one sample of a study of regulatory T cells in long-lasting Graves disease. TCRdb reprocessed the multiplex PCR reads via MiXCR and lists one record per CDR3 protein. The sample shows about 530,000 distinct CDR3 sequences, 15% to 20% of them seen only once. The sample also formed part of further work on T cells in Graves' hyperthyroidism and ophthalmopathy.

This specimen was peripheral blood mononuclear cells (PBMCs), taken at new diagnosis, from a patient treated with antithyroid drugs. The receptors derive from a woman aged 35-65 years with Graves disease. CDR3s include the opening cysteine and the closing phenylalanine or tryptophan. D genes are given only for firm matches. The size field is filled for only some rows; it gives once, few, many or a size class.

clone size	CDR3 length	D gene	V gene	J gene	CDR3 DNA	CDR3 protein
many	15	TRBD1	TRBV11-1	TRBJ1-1	TGTGCCAGCAGCTTAAGGGGGACAGGAGGAACTGAAGCTTTCTTT	CASSLRGTGGTEAFF
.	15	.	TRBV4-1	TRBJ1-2	TGCGCCAGCAGCCTTACCGGGACTAAAGGAATGGGCTACACCTTC	CASSLTGTKGMGYTF
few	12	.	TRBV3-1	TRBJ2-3	TGTGCCAGCAGCCAAGACTCGCTTACGCAGTATTTT	CASSQDSLTQYF
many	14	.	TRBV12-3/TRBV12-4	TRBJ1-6	TGTGCCAGCAGTATCGGGGGGAGTAATTCACCCCTCCACTTT	CASSIGGSNSPLHF
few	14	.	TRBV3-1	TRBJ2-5	TGTGCCAGCAGCCTTAGACCGAGCCAAGAGACCCAGTACTTC	CASSLRPSQETQYF
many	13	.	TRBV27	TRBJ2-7	TGTGCCAGCAGTTTCGGTAAGGGGCTCGAGCAGTACTTC	CASSFGKGLEQYF
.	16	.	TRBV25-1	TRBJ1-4	TGTGCCAGCAGTGAAATCGGGAGGGCAACTAATGAAAAACTGTTTTTT	CASSEIGRATNEKLFF
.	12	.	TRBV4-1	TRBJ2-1	TGCGCCAGCAGCCAGGGACCAAGGAGGCAGTTCTTC	CASSQGPRRQFF
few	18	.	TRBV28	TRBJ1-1	TGTGCCAGCAGTTTGACGACCTTACGAGTAGACAAGAACACTGAAGCTTTCTTT	CASSLTTLRVDKNTEAFF
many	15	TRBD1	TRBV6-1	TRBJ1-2	TGTGCCAGCAGTGAAGCGACAGGGGGCGACTATGGCTACACCTTC	CASSEATGGDYGYTF
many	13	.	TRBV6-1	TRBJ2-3	TGTGCCAGGGAGCCCTCCAACACAGATACGCAGTATTTT	CAREPSNTDTQYF
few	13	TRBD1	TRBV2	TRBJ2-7	TGTGCCAGCAGGAGGGACAGTACCTACGAGCAGTACTTC	CASRRDSTYEQYF
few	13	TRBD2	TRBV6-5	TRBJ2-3	TGTGCCAGCAGTTACCCTACTAGCGGGCCGCAGTATTTT	CASSYPTSGPQYF
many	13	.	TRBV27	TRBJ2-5	TGTGCCAGCAGTTCGACAGACCAAGAGACCCAGTACTTC	CASSSTDQETQYF